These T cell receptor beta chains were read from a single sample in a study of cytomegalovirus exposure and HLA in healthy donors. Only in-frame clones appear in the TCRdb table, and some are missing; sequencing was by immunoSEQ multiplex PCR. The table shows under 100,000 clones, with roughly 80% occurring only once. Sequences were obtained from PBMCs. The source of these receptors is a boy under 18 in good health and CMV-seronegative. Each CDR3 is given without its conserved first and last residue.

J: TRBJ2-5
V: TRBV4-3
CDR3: ASSPQGGFQETQY

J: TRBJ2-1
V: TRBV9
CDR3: ASSVASGGYNEQF

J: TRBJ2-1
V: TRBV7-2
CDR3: ASSLDSGPEQF

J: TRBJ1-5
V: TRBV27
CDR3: ASSDRGGPQH

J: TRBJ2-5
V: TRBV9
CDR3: ASSVGGGQETQY

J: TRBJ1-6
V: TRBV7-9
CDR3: ASSLEQGNSPLH

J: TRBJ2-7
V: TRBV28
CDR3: ASSPGLAPYEQY

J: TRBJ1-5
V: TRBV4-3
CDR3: ASSQDGRDWQPQH

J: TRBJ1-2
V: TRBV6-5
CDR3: ASTRARGRGYT

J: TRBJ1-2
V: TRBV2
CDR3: ASKARYLYGYT

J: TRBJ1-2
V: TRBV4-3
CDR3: ASSQDLGGYGYT

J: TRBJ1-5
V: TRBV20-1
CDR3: SASGDQPQH

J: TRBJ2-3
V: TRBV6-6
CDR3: ASSQQGNTQY

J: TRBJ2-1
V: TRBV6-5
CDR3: ASSYGIGGNEQF

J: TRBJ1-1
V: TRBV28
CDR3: ASSLLNTEAF

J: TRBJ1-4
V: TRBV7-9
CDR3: ASSLGDRGSNEKLF

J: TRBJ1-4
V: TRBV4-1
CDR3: ASSQDLTFEDSWNEKLF

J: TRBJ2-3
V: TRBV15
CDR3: ATSRDGGGAEDTQY

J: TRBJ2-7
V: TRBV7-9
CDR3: ASSFSGSEQY

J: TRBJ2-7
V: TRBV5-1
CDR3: ASSLSSSGRAGGEQY

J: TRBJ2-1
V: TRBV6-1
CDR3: ASRDRYNEQF

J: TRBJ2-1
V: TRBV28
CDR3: ASSLSGMLSEQF

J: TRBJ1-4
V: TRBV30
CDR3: AWNVVGATNEKLF

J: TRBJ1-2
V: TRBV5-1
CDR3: ASRLVDGYT

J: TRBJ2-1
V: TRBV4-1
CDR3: ASSETGGYSYNEQF

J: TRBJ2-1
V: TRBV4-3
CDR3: ASSEERSSYNEQF

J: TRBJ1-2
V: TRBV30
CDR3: AWSLPGQYYGYT

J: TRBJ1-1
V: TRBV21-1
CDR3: ASSRTGQKCTEAF

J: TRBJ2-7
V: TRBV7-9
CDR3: ASSFTTGYEQY

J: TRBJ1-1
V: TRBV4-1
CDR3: ASSQVYRGDTEAF

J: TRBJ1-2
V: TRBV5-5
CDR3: ASGGLGGYT

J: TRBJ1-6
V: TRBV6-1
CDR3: ASSEIAGSYNSPLH

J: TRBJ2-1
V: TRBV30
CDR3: AWKSGSYNEQF

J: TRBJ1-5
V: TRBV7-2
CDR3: ASSSTGRNQPQH

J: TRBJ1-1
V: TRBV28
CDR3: ASSLPIGAATEAF

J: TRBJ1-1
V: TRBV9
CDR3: ASSGTGRGVGTEAF

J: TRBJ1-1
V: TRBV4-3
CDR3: ASSQAQRGNAEAF

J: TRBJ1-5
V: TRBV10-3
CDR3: AISGTGDQPQH

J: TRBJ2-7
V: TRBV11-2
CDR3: ASSLSGRTEEQY

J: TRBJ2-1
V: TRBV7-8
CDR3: ASSLVGSYNNEQF

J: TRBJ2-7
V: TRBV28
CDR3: ASSRGLAGFHEQY

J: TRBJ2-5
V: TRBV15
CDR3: ATSSESSGGAETQY

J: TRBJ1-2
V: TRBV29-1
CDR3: SFRTGLNYGYT

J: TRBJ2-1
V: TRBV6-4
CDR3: ASSDSIAGSYNEQF

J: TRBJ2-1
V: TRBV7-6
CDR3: ASSLVNWRQVSSYNEQF

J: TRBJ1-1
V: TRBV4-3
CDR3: ASSQGSGWNTEAF

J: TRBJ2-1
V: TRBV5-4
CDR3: ASSLSEGHDNEQF

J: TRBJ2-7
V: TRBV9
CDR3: ASSVGAGAYEQY

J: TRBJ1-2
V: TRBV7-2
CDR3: ASSPDPTENYGYT

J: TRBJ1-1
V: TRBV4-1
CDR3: ASSQEGQKHTEAF

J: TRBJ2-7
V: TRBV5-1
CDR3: ASSRGLAGLTPSDEQY

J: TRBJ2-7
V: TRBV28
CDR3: ASSGDREEFYEQY

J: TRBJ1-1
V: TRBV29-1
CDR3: SVEALGDRAGGTEAF

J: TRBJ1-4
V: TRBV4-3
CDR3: ASSQASGQPNEKLF

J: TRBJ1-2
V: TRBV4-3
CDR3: ASSQDTAGVAYGYT

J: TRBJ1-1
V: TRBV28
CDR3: ASSLQGGTEAF

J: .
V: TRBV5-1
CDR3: ASSPTTSGSLSYEQY

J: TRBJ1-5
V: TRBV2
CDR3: ASNRRGLDQPQH

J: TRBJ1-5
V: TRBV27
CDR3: ASSRTGEGQPQH

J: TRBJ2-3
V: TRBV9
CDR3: ASSTRQGADTQY